Listed below are T cell receptor beta chains from one sample, sequenced in a study of STAT5B mutations in CD4+ large granular lymphocyte leukemia. Here immunoSEQ multiplex PCR was the method, and the copy in TCRdb shows in-frame clones only, minus some. The sample shows around 25,000 clones, approximately 79% of them seen only once. Input material: CD4+ T cells from blood buffy coats. The receptors come from a human donor in good health. Both conserved end residues are part of each CDR3. A D gene is named only where the DNA matches it firmly. Size is stated for part of the rows, as once, few or many counts, or as a class when the clone is expanded.

d_gene: .
abundance: .
j_gene: TRBJ1-1
v_gene: TRBV6-1
CDR3nt: TGTGCCACCCGGGCCACCGCAGGGCTCGGAGCTTTCTTT
CDR3aa: CATRATAGLGAFF

d_gene: .
abundance: .
j_gene: TRBJ2-7
v_gene: TRBV7-2
CDR3nt: TGTGCCAGCAGCCCCATGATCTCCTACGAGCAGTACTTC
CDR3aa: CASSPMISYEQYF

d_gene: .
abundance: .
j_gene: TRBJ1-5
v_gene: TRBV2
CDR3nt: TGTGCCAGCAGTGTGTTCGGCTTTGGTGATCAGCCCCAGCATTTT
CDR3aa: CASSVFGFGDQPQHF

d_gene: TRBD1
abundance: .
j_gene: TRBJ1-4
v_gene: TRBV6-1
CDR3nt: TGTGCCAGCAGTGGACAGGGGAGCATCAGGACAACTAATGAAAAACTGTTTTTT
CDR3aa: CASSGQGSIRTTNEKLFF

d_gene: .
abundance: .
j_gene: TRBJ1-1
v_gene: TRBV5-4
CDR3nt: TGTGCCAGCAGCTCGGACAGCTCGAACACTGAAGCTTTCTTT
CDR3aa: CASSSDSSNTEAFF

d_gene: .
abundance: .
j_gene: TRBJ2-7
v_gene: TRBV18
CDR3nt: TGTGCCAGCTCACCCACAGGTTACGGGATCTACGAGCAGTACTTC
CDR3aa: CASSPTGYGIYEQYF

d_gene: TRBD1
abundance: .
j_gene: TRBJ2-7
v_gene: TRBV4-1
CDR3nt: TGCGCCAGCAGCCCATCGGCGGGACAGGGGTACGAGCAGTACTTC
CDR3aa: CASSPSAGQGYEQYF

d_gene: .
abundance: .
j_gene: TRBJ1-2
v_gene: TRBV2
CDR3nt: TGTGCCAGCCTACTCAGGGACGGCTATGGCTACACCTTC
CDR3aa: CASLLRDGYGYTF

d_gene: .
abundance: once
j_gene: TRBJ2-5
v_gene: TRBV6-6
CDR3nt: TGTGCCAGCAGTGGCTCCCAGGGGACCCAGTACTTC
CDR3aa: CASSGSQGTQYF

d_gene: TRBD1
abundance: few
j_gene: TRBJ1-6
v_gene: TRBV19
CDR3nt: TGTGCCACTCAGACAGGGTTTAATTCACCCCTCCACTTT
CDR3aa: CATQTGFNSPLHF

d_gene: .
abundance: .
j_gene: TRBJ2-7
v_gene: TRBV4-1
CDR3nt: TGCGCCAGCAGCCAAGATTATCAAAGAGGGACGAGCTCCTACGAGCAGTACTTC
CDR3aa: CASSQDYQRGTSSYEQYF

d_gene: TRBD1
abundance: once
j_gene: TRBJ1-5
v_gene: TRBV7-8
CDR3nt: TGTGCCAGCAGCTTAAGGACAGGGAGGTATAGCAATCAGCCCCAGCATTTT
CDR3aa: CASSLRTGRYSNQPQHF

d_gene: TRBD1
abundance: once
j_gene: TRBJ2-4
v_gene: TRBV5-6
CDR3nt: TGTGCCAGCAGCTATTGGGACAGCCAAAACATTCAGTACTTC
CDR3aa: CASSYWDSQNIQYF

d_gene: TRBD1
abundance: .
j_gene: TRBJ1-4
v_gene: TRBV7-9
CDR3nt: TGTGCCAGCAGTCGGGACAGGATGACTAATGAAAAACTGTTTTTT
CDR3aa: CASSRDRMTNEKLFF